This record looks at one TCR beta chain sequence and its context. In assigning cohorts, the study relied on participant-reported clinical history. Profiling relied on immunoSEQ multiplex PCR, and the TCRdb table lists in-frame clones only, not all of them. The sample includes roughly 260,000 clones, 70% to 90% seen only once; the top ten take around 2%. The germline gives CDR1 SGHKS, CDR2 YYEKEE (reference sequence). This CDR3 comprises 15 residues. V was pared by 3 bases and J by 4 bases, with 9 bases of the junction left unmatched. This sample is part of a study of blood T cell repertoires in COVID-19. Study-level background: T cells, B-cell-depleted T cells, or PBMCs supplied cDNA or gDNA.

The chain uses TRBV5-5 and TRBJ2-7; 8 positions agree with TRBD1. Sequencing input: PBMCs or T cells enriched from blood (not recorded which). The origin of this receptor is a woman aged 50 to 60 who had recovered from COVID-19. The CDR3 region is CASSWTGLEEYEQYF. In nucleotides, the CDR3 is TGTGCCAGCAGCTGGACAGGGCTTGAGGAGTACGAGCAGTACTTC.